These 5 T cell receptor beta chains share one sample of origin, sequenced in a study of T cells in women clearing cervical HPV infection. Method: immunoSEQ multiplex PCR; TCRdb's copy keeps in-frame clones and lacks some. The sample is made up of 25,000 to 35,000 clones, and the top ten hold about 7% of it. Source material: blood buffy coat. Receptor source: a woman between 18 and 75 years old with a cervical HPV16 infection that either progressed to CIN3+ or cleared (not recorded which).

Details on this clone: The read falls 3 residues short of the CDR3 end, and the missing part is taken from the germline J gene. The chain combines TRBV6-2 or TRBV6-3 with TRBJ1-1; the D is unclear. V was pared by 10 bases and J by 3 bases, with 15 bases between. From germline, CDR1 is MNHEY and CDR2 SVGEGT. The CDR3 spans 13 residues. CDR3 residues: CATISHRDTEAFF. The sequenced CDR3 bases are TGTGCCACAATATCACACCGAGACACTGAA.

Concerning this clone: The read falls 3 residues short of the CDR3 end, and the missing part is taken from the germline J gene. This chain uses TRBV29-1 with TRBJ2-7; 7 bases are a match to TRBD2. The CDR3 is made up of 12 amino acids. CDR1 and CDR2 from the germline V gene are SQVTM and ANQGSEA. With 4 bases clipped from V and 4 bases from J, the junction kept 4 bases outside the gene matches. CDR3 region: CSVGREWYEQYF. CDR3 DNA, as far as it was read: TGCAGCGTTGGGCGGGAGTGGTACGAG.

As concerns this clone: The CDR3 end is not reached by the read, which stops 3 residues before it; the germline J gene fills it in. The chain carries TRBV19 and TRBJ2-1, with 15 bases that match TRBD2. CDR1 and CDR2 from the germline V gene are LNHDA and SQIVND (reference sequence). V was clipped by 6 bases and J by 9 bases; unmatched bases: 6. CDR3 length equals 15 residues. The DNA read from the CDR3 is TGTGCCAGTAGGGGACTAGCGGGGGGTAAGGTTGAG. Encoded protein: CASRGLAGGKVE. In full, the CDR3 is CASRGLAGGKVEQFF.

Comments on this clone: This specimen includes other DNA sequences encoding the same CDR3. The CDR3 is CASSPDRTTEAFF. Partial CDR3 DNA: TGTGCCAGCTCACCAGACAGGACCACTGAA. The genes are TRBV18 and TRBJ1-1; tentatively, D is TRBD1 (6 bases). The read halts 3 residues ahead of the CDR3 end, with the missing end drawn from the germline J gene. The CDR3 contains 13 residues. Trimming left V 2 bases short and J 4 bases short, with 8 bases between. The V gene's germline CDR1 is KGHSH and CDR2 LQKENI.

As to this clone: The read is 3 residues too short to cover the CDR3 end, so that end is filled in from the germline J gene. This chain links TRBV5-1 with TRBJ2-1, with a possible D match to TRBD2 (7 bases). V was shortened by 0 bases and J by 0 bases, with 13 bases between the two germline ends. The CDR3 totals 17 residues. CDR1 and CDR2 (germline): SGHRS, YFSETQ. The chain's CDR3 is CASSLEGGGSSYNEQFF. Partial CDR3 DNA: TGCGCCAGCAGCTTGGAGGGGGGGGGAAGCTCCTACAATGAG.